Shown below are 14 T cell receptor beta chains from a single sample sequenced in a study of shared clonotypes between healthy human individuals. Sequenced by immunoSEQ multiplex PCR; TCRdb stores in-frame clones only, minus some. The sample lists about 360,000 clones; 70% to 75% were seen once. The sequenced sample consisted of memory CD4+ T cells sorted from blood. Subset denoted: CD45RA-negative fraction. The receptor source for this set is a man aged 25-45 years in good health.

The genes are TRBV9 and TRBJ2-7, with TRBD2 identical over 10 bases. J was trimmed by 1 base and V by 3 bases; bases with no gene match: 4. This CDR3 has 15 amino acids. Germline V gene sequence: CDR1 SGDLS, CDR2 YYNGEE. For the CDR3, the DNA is TGTGCCAGCAGCGCCGGACTAGCGGCATCCTACGAGCAGTACTTC. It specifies CASSAGLAASYEQYF.

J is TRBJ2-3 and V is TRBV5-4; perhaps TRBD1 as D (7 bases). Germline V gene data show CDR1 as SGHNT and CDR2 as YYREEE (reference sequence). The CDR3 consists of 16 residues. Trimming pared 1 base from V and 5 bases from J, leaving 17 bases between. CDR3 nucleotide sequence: TGTGCCAGCAGCTTGTGGAGGGGACAGTCAGAAGATACGCAGTATTTT. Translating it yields CASSLWRGQSEDTQYF.

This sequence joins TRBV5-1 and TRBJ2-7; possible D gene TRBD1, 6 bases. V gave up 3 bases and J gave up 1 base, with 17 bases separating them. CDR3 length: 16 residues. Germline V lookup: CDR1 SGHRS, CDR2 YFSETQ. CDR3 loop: CASSSLPGHRSYEQYF. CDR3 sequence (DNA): TGCGCCAGCAGCTCCCTTCCGGGACACCGATCCTACGAGCAGTACTTC.

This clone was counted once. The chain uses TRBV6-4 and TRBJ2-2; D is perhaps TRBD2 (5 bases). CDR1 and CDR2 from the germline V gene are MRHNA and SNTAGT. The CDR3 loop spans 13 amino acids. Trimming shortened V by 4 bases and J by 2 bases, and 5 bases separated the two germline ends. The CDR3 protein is CASSGTNTGELFF. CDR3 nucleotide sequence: TGTGCCAGCAGTGGGACTAACACCGGGGAGCTGTTTTTT.

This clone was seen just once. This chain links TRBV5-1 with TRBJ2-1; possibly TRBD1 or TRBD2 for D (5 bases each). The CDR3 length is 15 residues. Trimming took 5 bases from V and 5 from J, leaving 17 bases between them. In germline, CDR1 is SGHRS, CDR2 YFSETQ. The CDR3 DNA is TGCGCCAGCAGATGGTGGGGGTCATGGGACAATGAGCAGTTCTTC. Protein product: CASRWWGSWDNEQFF.

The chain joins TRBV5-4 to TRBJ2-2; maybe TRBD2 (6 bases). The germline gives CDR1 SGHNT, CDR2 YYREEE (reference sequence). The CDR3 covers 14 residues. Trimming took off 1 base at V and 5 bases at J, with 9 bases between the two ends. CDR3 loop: CASSLPGVTGELFF. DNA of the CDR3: TGTGCCAGCAGCTTGCCGGGAGTGACCGGGGAGCTGTTTTTT.

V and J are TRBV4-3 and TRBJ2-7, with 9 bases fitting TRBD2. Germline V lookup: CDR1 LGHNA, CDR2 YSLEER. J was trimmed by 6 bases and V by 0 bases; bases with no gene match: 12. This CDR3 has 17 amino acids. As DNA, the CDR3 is TGCGCCAGCAGCCAAGATCTGTGGGTAGCGGGAGAGGGCGAGCAGTACTTC. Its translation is CASSQDLWVAGEGEQYF.

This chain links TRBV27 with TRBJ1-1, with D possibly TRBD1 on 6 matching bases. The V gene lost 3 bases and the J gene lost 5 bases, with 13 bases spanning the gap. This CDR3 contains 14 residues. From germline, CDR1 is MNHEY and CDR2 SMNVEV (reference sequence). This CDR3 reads CASSFFDRRTEAFF. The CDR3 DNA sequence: TGTGCCAGCAGTTTCTTCGACAGGAGGACTGAAGCTTTCTTT.

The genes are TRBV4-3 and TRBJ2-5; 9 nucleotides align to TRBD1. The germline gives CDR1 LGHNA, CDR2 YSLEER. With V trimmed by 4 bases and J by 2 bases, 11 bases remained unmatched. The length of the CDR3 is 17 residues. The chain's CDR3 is CASSRASVGTGQETQYF. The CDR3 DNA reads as TGCGCCAGCAGCCGCGCGTCGGTCGGGACAGGGCAAGAGACCCAGTACTTC.

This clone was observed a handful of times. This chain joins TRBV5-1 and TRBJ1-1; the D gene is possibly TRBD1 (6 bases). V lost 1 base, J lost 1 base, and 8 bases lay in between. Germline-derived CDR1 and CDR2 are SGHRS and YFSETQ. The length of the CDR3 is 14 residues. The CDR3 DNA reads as TGCGCCAGCAGCTTGCAGGGGTCGAACACTGAAGCTTTCTTT. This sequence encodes CASSLQGSNTEAFF.

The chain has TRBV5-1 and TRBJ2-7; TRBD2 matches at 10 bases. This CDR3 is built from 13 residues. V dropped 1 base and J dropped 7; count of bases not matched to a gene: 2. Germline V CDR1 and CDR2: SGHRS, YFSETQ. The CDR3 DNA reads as TGCGCCAGCAGCTTGAATAGCGGGAGGGAGCAGTACTTC. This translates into CASSLNSGREQYF.

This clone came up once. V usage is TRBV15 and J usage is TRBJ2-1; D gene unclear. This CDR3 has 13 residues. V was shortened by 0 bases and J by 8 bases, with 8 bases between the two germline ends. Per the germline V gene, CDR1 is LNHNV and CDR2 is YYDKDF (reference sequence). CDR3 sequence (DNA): TGTGCCACCAGCAGAGATCCTAGGGATGAGCAGTTCTTC. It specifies CATSRDPRDEQFF.

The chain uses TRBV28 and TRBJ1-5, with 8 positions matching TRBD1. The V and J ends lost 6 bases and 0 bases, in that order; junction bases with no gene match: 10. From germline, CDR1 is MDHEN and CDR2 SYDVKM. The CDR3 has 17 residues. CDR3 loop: CASSWGQVGYSNQPQHF. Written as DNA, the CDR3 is TGTGCCAGCAGCTGGGGACAGGTCGGGTATAGCAATCAGCCCCAGCATTTT.

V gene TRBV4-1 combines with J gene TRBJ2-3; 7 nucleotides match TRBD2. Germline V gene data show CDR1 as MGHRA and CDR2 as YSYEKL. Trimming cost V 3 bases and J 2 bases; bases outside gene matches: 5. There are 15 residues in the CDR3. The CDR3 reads CASSHSGTNTDTQYF. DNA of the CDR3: TGCGCCAGCAGCCACAGCGGGACTAACACAGATACGCAGTATTTT.